Below are 32 T cell receptor beta chains sequenced from a single sample in a study of blood T cell repertoires in COVID-19 (dated by TCRdb to between 2020 and 2021). Library preparation employed the immunoSEQ multiplex PCR assay. Entries here come from immuneACCESS through TCRdb and include only in-frame sequences with V and J called. Some clones fail to appear in such tables; in the studies checked, an unresolved V gene covers under half of the shortfall, and the cause of the remainder is unknown. This sample is represented by 130,000 or so clones; 80% of them were singletons. The biggest ten clones account for roughly 25% of the sample. Input material: peripheral blood. All receptors come from a human donor in a cohort sampled during active COVID-19.

V and J are TRBV7-3 and TRBJ1-1; D is uncertain. Trimming took off 1 base at V and 2 bases at J, with 11 bases between the two ends. The CDR3 extends over 15 amino acids. Germline V lookup: CDR1 SGHTA, CDR2 FQGTGA. The CDR3: CASSLNGRVNTEAFF. The CDR3 DNA is TGTGCCAGCAGCTTAAATGGTAGAGTAAACACTGAAGCTTTCTTT.

The chain carries TRBV7-9 and TRBJ2-1; TRBD2 matches 12 bases. V gave up 8 bases and J gave up 7 bases; unmatched junction bases: 3. There are 13 residues in the CDR3. Germline V lookup: CDR1 SEHNR, CDR2 FQNEAQ (reference sequence). The CDR3 region has the DNA TGTGCCAGCGCTGGACTAGCGGGAAATGAGCAGTTCTTC. Its protein product is CASAGLAGNEQFF.

This clone was picked up one time. The V gene is TRBV5-6, the J gene TRBJ1-4; D possibly corresponds to TRBD1 (6 bases). Germline V gene sequence: CDR1 SGHDT, CDR2 YYEEEE. The CDR3 totals 13 residues. Trimming pared 5 bases from V and 6 bases from J, leaving 11 bases between. CDR3 residues: CASSLTGDEKLFF. The CDR3 coding sequence is TGTGCCAGCAGTTTGACAGGAGATGAAAAACTGTTTTTT.

The chain is built from TRBV14 and TRBJ1-2, with 7 bases identical to TRBD1. Germline assignment: CDR1 SGHDN and CDR2 FVKESK. J gave up 7 bases and V 1 base, and 6 bases lay outside the gene matches. CDR3 size: 14 residues. This CDR3 is CASSQVRGGLGYTF. DNA for the CDR3: TGTGCCAGCAGCCAAGTAAGAGGGGGCCTTGGCTACACCTTC.

V is TRBV5-1 and J is TRBJ1-1; D is unclear. Germline V gives CDR1 SGHRS, CDR2 YFSETQ. The ends were cut back, 0 bases at V and 4 bases at J, with 7 bases in the middle. The CDR3 covers 13 residues. CDR3 DNA: TGCGCCAGCAGCTTGGATAGTGCCACTGAAGCTTTCTTT. This translates into CASSLDSATEAFF.

The chain combines TRBV6-2 or TRBV6-3 with TRBJ1-4; TRBD1 matches at 8 bases. Germline lookup yields CDR1 MNHEY and CDR2 SVGEGT. The V segment lost 5 bases and the J segment 7 bases; nucleotides outside the gene matches: 6. This CDR3 has 14 amino acids. CDR3 coding DNA: TGTGCCAGCAGTACCCGGGACAGGCCTGAAAAACTGTTTTTT. Encoded protein: CASSTRDRPEKLFF.

This clone has at least ten counts. The chain links TRBV7-9 to TRBJ1-6; D not certain. The CDR3 extends over 16 amino acids. The V gene lost 3 bases and the J gene lost 0 bases, with 9 bases spanning the gap. Germline values: CDR1 SEHNR, CDR2 FQNEAQ (reference sequence). The chain's CDR3 is CASSFTGSSYNSPLHF. CDR3 sequence (DNA): TGTGCCAGCAGCTTCACGGGTTCCTCCTATAATTCACCCCTCCACTTT.

DNA of the CDR3: TGTGCCAGCTCCCCAGGACAGGCGGACTACGAGCAGTACTTC. Translating gives CASSPGQADYEQYF. V is TRBV18 and J is TRBJ2-7; TRBD1 matches at 7 bases. This CDR3 contains 14 residues. With 6 bases clipped from V and 3 bases from J, the junction kept 8 bases outside the gene matches. The germline gives CDR1 KGHSH, CDR2 LQKENI.

The chain joins TRBV6-6 to TRBJ1-2, with 9 positions matching TRBD1. The CDR3 sequence is 13 residues long. Germline V gives CDR1 MNHNY, CDR2 SVGAGI (reference sequence). The junction had 3 bases not matched to a gene; V was cut back by 4 bases and J by 6 bases. The CDR3 region has the DNA TGTGCCAGCAGTTTAAGGGACAGGGATGGCTACACCTTC. Translated, it gives CASSLRDRDGYTF.

The V gene is TRBV3-1 (or the pseudogene TRBV3-2), the J gene TRBJ1-2; D might be TRBD1 (5 bases). The CDR3 loop spans 16 amino acids. Germline CDR1 is LGHDT and CDR2 is YNNKEL (reference sequence). V was shortened by 1 base and J by 3 bases, with 15 bases between the two germline ends. The CDR3 spells CASSQALRDRYYGYTF. The CDR3 DNA reads TGTGCCAGCAGCCAAGCCCTTAGAGACAGATACTATGGCTACACCTTC.

This clone has a handful of counts. The V and J genes are TRBV7-7 and TRBJ1-2; 8 bases fit TRBD1. From germline, CDR1 is SSHAT and CDR2 FNYEAQ (reference sequence). Trimming cost V 4 bases and J 1 base; bases outside gene matches: 14. This CDR3 region has 18 residues. CDR3 DNA: TGTGCCAGCAGCTCCCTAACAGGGGGGGGTTGGGTTAACTATGGCTACACCTTC. It translates to CASSSLTGGGWVNYGYTF.

This clone was counted a single time. The chain recombines TRBV29-1 with TRBJ2-1, with D hard to call. Per germline, CDR1 SQVTM and CDR2 ANQGSEA. Trimming shortened V by 7 bases and J by 7 bases, and 17 bases separated the two germline ends. The CDR3 consists of 13 residues. The CDR3, as DNA: TGCAGCGGGATATCAGATCTACAGAATGAGCAGTTCTTC. Its protein is CSGISDLQNEQFF.

This sequence joins TRBV4-2 and TRBJ2-1; the match to TRBD2 covers 8 bases. The CDR3 consists of 17 residues. The germline V gene encodes CDR1 LGHNA and CDR2 YNFKEQ. V lost 4 bases, J lost 4 bases, and 12 bases stayed unmatched. For the CDR3, the DNA is TGTGCCAGCAGCCCGGTTAGACCGGGACTAGGATACAATGAGCAGTTCTTC. It encodes CASSPVRPGLGYNEQFF.

In its sample, this clone was seen once. This rearrangement joins TRBV30 to TRBJ1-1; D might be TRBD1 (6 bases). There are 11 residues in the CDR3. Germline values: CDR1 GTSNPN, CDR2 SVGIG (reference sequence). The germline V and J ends were trimmed by 4 bases and 7 bases, with 10 bases remaining between them. The CDR3 nucleotides read TGTGCCTGGACCACCAGGGGTGAAGCTTTCTTT. As protein: CAWTTRGEAFF.

This clone was counted once. This chain uses TRBV5-4 with TRBJ2-7; D might be TRBD2 (7 bases). The CDR3 consists of 15 residues. Germline V gene lookup returns CDR1 SGHNT and CDR2 YYREEE (reference sequence). Trimming took 2 bases from V and 2 from J, leaving 14 bases between them. CDR3 sequence reads: CASSFSAGAPYEQYF. In DNA form, the CDR3 reads TGTGCCAGCAGCTTTTCGGCGGGGGCCCCCTACGAGCAGTACTTC.

The J gene is TRBJ2-2, the V gene TRBV19; 7 positions match TRBD2. This CDR3 has 17 residues. Germline V CDR1 and CDR2: LNHDA, SQIVND (reference sequence). V gave up 1 base and J gave up 2 bases; unmatched junction bases: 7. As DNA, the CDR3 is TGTGCCAGTAGTATAGGTAGGCTAGCGGTTAACACCGGGGAGCTGTTTTTT. This codes for CASSIGRLAVNTGELFF.

This clone was detected only once. This chain uses TRBV4-1 with TRBJ2-1; 8 nucleotides line up with TRBD2. CDR3 length: 17 amino acids. The junction had 12 bases not matched to a gene; V was cut back by 3 bases and J by 5 bases. The germline CDR1 and CDR2 sequences are MGHRA and YSYEKL. The CDR3 DNA is TGCGCCAGCAGCCACGCCTCCGGGCGGGGGGTTAACAATGAGCAGTTCTTC. Translation gives CASSHASGRGVNNEQFF.

This clone has more than one count but fewer than ten. This chain links TRBV5-1 with TRBJ2-3, with 7 positions matching TRBD2. Germline assignment: CDR1 SGHRS and CDR2 YFSETQ. This CDR3 is 15 amino acids long. V lost 0 bases and J lost 6; bases outside the gene matches: 7. In nucleotides, the CDR3 is TGCGCCAGCAGCTTGGCCGGGGAGGGTGTGGATACGCAGTATTTT. Protein sequence: CASSLAGEGVDTQYF.

The chain recombines TRBV6-5 with TRBJ2-3, with D possibly being TRBD1 (6 bases). Germline CDR1 MNHEY, CDR2 SVGAGI. There are 14 residues in the CDR3. Trimming cost V 9 bases and J 0 bases, with 13 bases left between them. The CDR3 nucleotides are TGTGCCAGTCGACAGGACGATAGCACAGATACGCAGTATTTT. Amino acids: CASRQDDSTDTQYF.

The rearrangement uses TRBV16 and TRBJ2-1; weak D call: TRBD2 (5 bases). Deletions cut 5 bases from V and 0 bases from J, with 11 bases between. Germline V CDR1 and CDR2: KGHSY, FQNENV. This CDR3 contains 15 residues. CDR3 coding DNA: TGTGCCAGCAGCAGCCGCGGGCCCTCCTACAATGAGCAGTTCTTC. Protein: CASSSRGPSYNEQFF.

To note about this clone: Other DNA sequences from this sample encode an identical CDR3 as well. This rearrangement joins TRBV18 to TRBJ1-1, with 9 bases fitting TRBD1. Germline lookup yields CDR1 KGHSH and CDR2 LQKENI. Losses at the gene ends were 3 bases for V and 4 bases for J; bases not matched to a gene: 3. CDR3 length equals 14 residues. The DNA of the CDR3 is TGTGCCAGCTCACCGACAGGGGGGGGCACTGAAGCTTTCTTT. Translation: CASSPTGGGTEAFF.

This chain connects TRBV2 to TRBJ2-2; TRBD1 agrees at 7 bases. The CDR3 extends over 16 amino acids. Germline V gene sequence: CDR1 SNHLY, CDR2 FYNNEI. The J segment lost 0 bases and the V segment lost 6 bases, leaving 7 bases of the junction unmatched. CDR3 sequence: CASSFDRVTNTGELFF. For the CDR3, the DNA is TGTGCCAGCAGCTTCGACAGGGTGACGAACACCGGGGAGCTGTTTTTT.

The CDR3 nucleotides are TGCAGCGTCCGAGGGGGGCTAGCGGGTTACAATGAGCAGTTCTTC. Amino acid sequence: CSVRGGLAGYNEQFF. V and J are TRBV29-1 and TRBJ2-1; 8 bases align to TRBD2. The CDR3 is made up of 15 amino acids. V lost 6 bases and J lost 4; bases outside the gene matches: 11. Germline V gene data show CDR1 as SQVTM and CDR2 as ANQGSEA.

This clone was counted only a few times. V is TRBV18 and J is TRBJ2-2; D perhaps matches TRBD1 (5 bases). V was clipped by 5 bases and J by 1 base, with 8 bases between them. Germline V gives CDR1 KGHSH, CDR2 LQKENI. The CDR3 totals 14 residues. CDR3 region: CASSVGQNTGELFF. The DNA for the CDR3 is TGTGCCAGCTCAGTCGGACAGAACACCGGGGAGCTGTTTTTT.

The chain links TRBV20-1 to TRBJ1-2, with TRBD1 as a possible D gene (5 bases). Germline V gives CDR1 DFQATT, CDR2 SNEGSKA (reference sequence). V was clipped by 1 base and J by 11 bases, with 11 bases between them. The CDR3 sequence is 11 residues long. Here the CDR3 reads CSARVGQGYTF. For the CDR3, the DNA is TGCAGTGCTAGAGTAGGGCAGGGATACACCTTC.

This clone was counted once. The chain combines TRBV27 with TRBJ1-2, with 10 bases lining up with TRBD1. After removal of 6 bases from V and 6 bases from J, the junction contained 10 bases not matched to a gene. CDR3 size: 15 residues. Germline CDR1 is MNHEY and CDR2 is SMNVEV (reference sequence). The CDR3: CASRPPGQGLNGYTF. The CDR3 coding sequence is TGTGCCAGCAGGCCCCCGGGACAGGGGCTCAATGGCTACACCTTC.

The CDR3 DNA reads as TGTGCCAGCAGCCGGGCGGGTGCGAGAACTGAAGCTTTCTTT. Translation gives CASSRAGARTEAFF. V gene TRBV7-9 combines with J gene TRBJ1-1; no firm D call. Per germline, CDR1 SEHNR and CDR2 FQNEAQ (reference sequence). The CDR3 runs to 14 residues. V dropped 5 bases and J dropped 5 bases, with 15 bases sitting between them.

The chain has TRBV14 and TRBJ1-1; maybe TRBD1 (6 bases). CDR3 length equals 11 residues. Trimming removed 7 bases at V and 8 bases at J, with 11 bases between. The V gene's germline CDR1 is SGHDN and CDR2 FVKESK. CDR3 amino acids: CASTLGAEAFF. The CDR3 DNA sequence: TGTGCCAGCACCCTGGGGGCGGAAGCTTTCTTT.

This chain uses TRBV2 with TRBJ1-1; 7 bases are a match to TRBD1. CDR3 length equals 17 residues. Germline V lookup: CDR1 SNHLY, CDR2 FYNNEI. With V trimmed by 10 bases and J by 3 bases, 20 bases remained unmatched. In DNA, the CDR3 is TGTGCCATCACCTCGGCAGGGGGGAAGTATTTGTACACTGAAGCTTTCTTT. This gives the protein CAITSAGGKYLYTEAFF.

This clone has only a few counts. In DNA, the CDR3 is TGTGCCAGCAGCCCCGGGACAGGGGCACCGAACACTGAAGCTTTCTTT. Amino acids: CASSPGTGAPNTEAFF. The rearrangement uses TRBV11-2 and TRBJ1-1; 10 nucleotides match TRBD1. Trimming took 5 bases from V and 1 from J; bases not matched to a gene: 7. The CDR3 has 16 amino acids. The germline CDR1 and CDR2 sequences are SGHAT and FQNNGV.

The chain has TRBV7-2 and TRBJ2-5; no clear D. This CDR3 has 13 amino acids. Germline V gene sequence: CDR1 SGHTA, CDR2 FQGNSA. V lost 3 bases to trimming and J lost 1 base, with 6 bases between them. CDR3 sequence (DNA): TGTGCCAGCAGCTTCAACGGCCAAGAGACCCAGTACTTC. Amino acid sequence: CASSFNGQETQYF. Filled out from reference TRBV7-2 and TRBJ2-5, the complete variable domain reads GAGVSQSPSNKVTEKGKDVELRCDPISGHTALYWYRQSLGQGLEFLIYFQGNSAPDKSGLPSDRFSAERTGGSVSTLTIQRTQQEDSAVYLCASSFNGQETQYFGPGTRLLVL.

The rearrangement joins TRBV7-2 to TRBJ2-2, with D possibly TRBD1 on 5 matching bases. The ends were cut back, 5 bases at V and 6 bases at J, with 13 bases in the middle. CDR1 is SGHTA, CDR2 FQGNSA, per germline. The CDR3 has 14 amino acids. The CDR3 DNA is TGTGCCAGCAGCGAACACCAGGGCTCCGGGGAGCTGTTTTTT. It yields the protein CASSEHQGSGELFF. Drawing the rest from reference TRBV7-2 and TRBJ2-2, the complete variable domain is GAGVSQSPSNKVTEKGKDVELRCDPISGHTALYWYRQSLGQGLEFLIYFQGNSAPDKSGLPSDRFSAERTGGSVSTLTIQRTQQEDSAVYLCASSEHQGSGELFFGEGSRLTVL.